This T cell receptor (beta chain) was recorded in a study of T-cell memory formation after mild COVID-19. The study's findings and limits: A subset of responding clones appeared in pre-infection memory, suggesting cross-reactive memory joined. CD8+ contracting clones occupied EMRA, while CD4+ ones occupied mainly CM and EM.

The ends lost 3 bases at V and 5 bases at J; junction bases unmatched: 19. Germline V CDR1 and CDR2: SQVTM, ANQGSEA. This CDR3 is 19 amino acids long. Constant-segment primers and 5'RACE yielded cDNA libraries for TCR alpha and TCR beta, each carrying sample barcodes and UMIs. TCRdb reprocessed the 5' RACE reads via MiXCR and lists one record per CDR3 protein. The sample shows a few hundred thousand distinct CDR3 sequences, 20% to 25% of them seen only once. In its sample, this clonotype was seen a few times. The antigen remains undetermined. Specimen: PBMCs or a T cell subset sorted from them (not recorded which). This rearrangement joins TRBV29-1 to TRBJ2-2, with 9 bases aligning to TRBD1. This sequence originates from an adult woman who had mild COVID-19 (a few samples of this study predate the infection). Cell type and time point are not known. CDR3 nucleotide sequence: TGCAGCGTTGACCTGAGGGGGACAGGGTCGCATTCGGCTACCGGGGAGCTGTTTTTT. This translates into CSVDLRGTGSHSATGELFF.